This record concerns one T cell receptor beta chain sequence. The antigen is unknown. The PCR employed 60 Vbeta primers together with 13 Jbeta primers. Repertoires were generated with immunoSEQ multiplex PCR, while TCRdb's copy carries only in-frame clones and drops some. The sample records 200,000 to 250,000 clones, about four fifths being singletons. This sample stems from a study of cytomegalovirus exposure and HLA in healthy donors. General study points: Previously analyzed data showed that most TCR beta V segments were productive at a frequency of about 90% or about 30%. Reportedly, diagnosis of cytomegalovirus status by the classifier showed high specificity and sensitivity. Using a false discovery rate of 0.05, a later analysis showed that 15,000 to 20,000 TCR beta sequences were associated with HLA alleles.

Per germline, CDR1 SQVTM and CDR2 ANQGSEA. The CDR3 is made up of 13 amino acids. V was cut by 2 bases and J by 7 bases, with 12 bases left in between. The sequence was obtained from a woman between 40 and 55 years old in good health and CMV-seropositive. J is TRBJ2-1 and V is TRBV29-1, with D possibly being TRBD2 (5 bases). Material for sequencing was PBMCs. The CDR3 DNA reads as TGCAGCGTTGAAAAGGGAGTAGAAAATGAGCAGTTCTTC. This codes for CSVEKGVENEQFF.